This entry lists 18 T cell receptor beta chains sequenced from one sample in a study of T cell clonotyping in hematopoietic cell transplantation (dated by TCRdb to about 2021). What the time point label conveys for this sample: recipient sample about 28 days before transplant, after cytoreduction. Library method: the immunoSEQ multiplex PCR assay. TCRdb stores this immuneACCESS table with in-frame sequences only. Part of the clones is absent; in the studies checked, under half of the shortfall reflects unresolved V genes, and no reason is known for the rest. The sample table shows about 26,000 clones, and more than 65% are seen once. About 24% of the sample rests with the top ten. The starting material was peripheral blood mononuclear cells, obtained before stem cell transplant. These receptors all stem from a woman aged 55-70 years with acute myeloid leukemia. Some clones in this sample may be carry-over from other donors' samples.

V gene TRBV7-2 combines with J gene TRBJ2-7, with D perhaps TRBD1 or TRBD2 (5 bases each). The length of the CDR3 is 14 residues. V was shortened by 5 bases and J by 4 bases, with 15 bases between the two germline ends. The germline V gene has CDR1 SGHTA and CDR2 FQGNSA. In nucleotides, the CDR3 is TGTGCCAGCAGCGGGGACGGTACACGGTACGAGCAGTACTTC. It is translated as CASSGDGTRYEQYF.

The chain joins TRBV6-5 to TRBJ1-4, with unresolved D. V gave up 2 bases and J gave up 3 bases, with 7 bases separating them. From germline, CDR1 is MNHEY and CDR2 SVGAGI. The CDR3 has 14 amino acids. In nucleotides, the CDR3 is TGTGCCAGCAGTTACGGCAGGTCTAATGAAAAACTGTTTTTT. As protein: CASSYGRSNEKLFF.

This clone was seen once. The gene calls are TRBV15 and TRBJ2-7; D is possibly TRBD1 (5 bases). The CDR3 runs to 13 residues. V lost 1 base and J lost 4, with 8 bases in between. Germline V gene lookup returns CDR1 LNHNV and CDR2 YYDKDF (reference sequence). CDR3 sequence: CATSRGRVYEQYF. The CDR3 DNA is TGTGCCACCAGCAGAGGCAGGGTGTACGAGCAGTACTTC.

The genes are TRBV19 and TRBJ2-6, with a tentative D call TRBD1 (6 bases). V gave up 5 bases and J gave up 1 base, with 12 bases separating them. From germline, CDR1 is LNHDA and CDR2 SQIVND (reference sequence). The CDR3 contains 16 residues. The CDR3 nucleotides read TGTGCCAGTAGTTCCGGACAGCGATCTGGGGCCAACGTCCTGACTTTC. This codes for CASSSGQRSGANVLTF.

The J gene is TRBJ2-3, the V gene TRBV9; TRBD2 agrees at 10 bases. The CDR3 extends over 16 amino acids. V shed 4 bases, J shed 3 bases, and the junction held 8 bases outside the gene matches. Germline CDR1 SGDLS, CDR2 YYNGEE. This CDR3 is CASSPRGLAATDTQYF. The CDR3 bases are TGTGCCAGCAGCCCCCGTGGACTAGCGGCGACAGATACGCAGTATTTT.

The chain is built from TRBV7-9 and TRBJ2-7; 9 nucleotides align to TRBD2. The V segment lost 5 bases and the J segment 7 bases; nucleotides outside the gene matches: 15. Germline loops: CDR1 SEHNR, CDR2 FQNEAQ (reference sequence). The CDR3 is 16 residues long. CDR3 nucleotides: TGTGCCAGCAGCCCCTCGGCTAGCGGGGACAAGGGGGAGCAGTACTTC. It translates to CASSPSASGDKGEQYF. Together with reference TRBV7-9 and TRBJ2-7, the CDR3 gives the full variable domain: DTGVSQNPRHKITKRGQNVTFRCDPISEHNRLYWYRQTLGQGPEFLTYFQNEAQLEKSRLLSDRFSAERPKGSFSTLEIQRTEQGDSAMYLCASSPSASGDKGEQYFGPGTRLTVT.

V is TRBV11-2 and J is TRBJ2-5; D gene unclear. The V and J ends lost 5 bases and 3 bases respectively, with 16 bases between them. Germline V CDR1 and CDR2: SGHAT, FQNNGV. This CDR3 has 15 residues. In DNA, the CDR3 is TGTGCCAGCAGCCCGATGGAGCTTCATAAAGAGACCCAGTACTTC. Residues: CASSPMELHKETQYF. Full variable domain (outside the CDR3, taken from reference TRBV11-2 and TRBJ2-5): EAGVAQSPRYKIIEKRQSVAFWCNPISGHATLYWYQQILGQGPKLLIQFQNNGVVDDSQLPKDRFSAERLKGVDSTLKIQPAKLEDSAVYLCASSPMELHKETQYFGPGTRLLVL.

The chain recombines TRBV9 with TRBJ2-1, with TRBD1 matching over 7 bases. With 4 bases clipped from V and 0 bases from J, the junction kept 4 bases outside the gene matches. This CDR3 comprises 15 residues. Germline assignment: CDR1 SGDLS and CDR2 YYNGEE. CDR3 protein: CASSMTGSSYNEQFF. CDR3 in DNA: TGTGCCAGCAGCATGACAGGGAGCTCCTACAATGAGCAGTTCTTC.

The chain employs TRBV14 and TRBJ2-7; TRBD1 or TRBD2 may be the D gene (6 bases each). Per the germline V gene, CDR1 is SGHDN and CDR2 is FVKESK. The CDR3 contains 16 residues. Between the trimmed V and J ends, which lost 1 base and 2 bases, there was a span of 15 bases. The CDR3: CASSQGLGGRTYEQYF. In DNA, the CDR3 is TGTGCCAGCAGCCAAGGCCTAGGGGGGCGAACCTACGAGCAGTACTTC.

The rearrangement links TRBV7-9 to TRBJ1-5, with unresolved D. The germline CDR1 and CDR2 sequences are SEHNR and FQNEAQ (reference sequence). The CDR3 runs to 15 residues. Trimming removed 1 base at V and 3 bases at J, with 10 bases between. The CDR3 region has the DNA TGTGCCAGCAGCTTAGGTTCCGGGGACAATCAGCCCCAGCATTTT. The encoded protein is CASSLGSGDNQPQHF.

This chain connects TRBV7-8 to TRBJ2-2; maybe TRBD2 (5 bases). V lost 6 bases, J lost 8 bases, and 16 bases lay in between. The CDR3 length is 14 residues. Germline V gene sequence: CDR1 SGHVS, CDR2 FQNEAQ. In DNA, the CDR3 is TGTGCCAGCAGGGCTGCGGGCAGTCGGGGGGAGCTGTTTTTT. Protein sequence: CASRAAGSRGELFF.

This clone was seen only once. The chain carries TRBV28 and TRBJ2-7; D is tentatively TRBD1 or TRBD2 (5 bases each). There are 15 residues in the CDR3. V was cut by 6 bases and J by 0 bases, with 15 bases left in between. The germline CDR1 and CDR2 sequences are MDHEN and SYDVKM. The CDR3 protein is CASRFSGDGSYEQYF. CDR3 bases: TGTGCCAGCAGATTTTCCGGGGACGGCTCCTACGAGCAGTACTTC.

The chain uses TRBV29-1 and TRBJ1-4; TRBD1 matches 10 bases. Germline V lookup: CDR1 SQVTM, CDR2 ANQGSEA. Trimming took 1 base from V and 8 from J; bases not matched to a gene: 4. CDR3 length equals 14 residues. The CDR3 coding sequence is TGCAGCGTTGAAGTGACAGGGGGCGAGGAAAAACTGTTTTTT. It yields the protein CSVEVTGGEEKLFF.

This clone was seen more than once but under ten times. The chain links TRBV19 to TRBJ1-5, with D possibly TRBD1 on 6 matching bases. V was shortened by 10 bases and J by 3 bases, with 19 bases between the two germline ends. CDR3 length: 15 residues. In germline, CDR1 is LNHDA, CDR2 SQIVND (reference sequence). The CDR3 region is CATDSGTSNNQPQHF. In DNA, the CDR3 is TGTGCCACTGATTCCGGGACAAGTAACAATCAGCCCCAGCATTTT. The variable domain in full, with the rest retrieved from reference TRBV19 and TRBJ1-5, is DGGITQSPKYLFRKEGQNVTLSCEQNLNHDAMYWYRQDPGQGLRLIYYSQIVNDFQKGDIAEGYSVSREKKESFPLTVTSAQKNPTAFYLCATDSGTSNNQPQHFGDGTRLSIL.

This clone has only one observation. The V call is TRBV5-1, the J call TRBJ2-1; TRBD2 matches at 10 bases. The V and J ends lost 0 bases and 8 bases, in that order; junction bases with no gene match: 8. This CDR3 comprises 16 residues. Germline values: CDR1 SGHRS, CDR2 YFSETQ. CDR3 nucleotides: TGCGCCAGCAGCTTGGCAGCGGGAGGGCGGGGCGATGAGCAGTTCTTC. Encoded protein: CASSLAAGGRGDEQFF.

CDR3 sequence: CASRPSWVAGGNEQFF. The CDR3 coding sequence is TGTGCCAGCAGGCCAAGCTGGGTGGCGGGAGGGAATGAGCAGTTCTTC. The chain has TRBV27 and TRBJ2-1, with 9 bases that match TRBD2. Looked up from germline, CDR1 is MNHEY and CDR2 is SMNVEV (reference sequence). Germline trimming cut 6 bases from V and 7 bases from J; bases unmatched to any gene: 13. CDR3 length: 16 residues.

The V gene is TRBV7-2, the J gene TRBJ1-1; no clear D gene. CDR3 length: 13 residues. V was trimmed by 4 bases and J by 2 bases, leaving 8 bases between them. The germline V gene has CDR1 SGHTA and CDR2 FQGNSA. Here the CDR3 reads CASSSDPNTEAFF. CDR3 bases: TGTGCCAGCAGCTCGGACCCCAACACTGAAGCTTTCTTT.

The V and J genes are TRBV29-1 and TRBJ1-3; D is unresolved. Trimming pared 0 bases from V and 0 bases from J, leaving 9 bases between. CDR3 length: 15 residues. From germline, CDR1 is SQVTM and CDR2 ANQGSEA. For the CDR3, the DNA is TGCAGCGTTGAAGAACCCATCGGCTCTGGAAACACCATATATTTT. Its protein is CSVEEPIGSGNTIYF.